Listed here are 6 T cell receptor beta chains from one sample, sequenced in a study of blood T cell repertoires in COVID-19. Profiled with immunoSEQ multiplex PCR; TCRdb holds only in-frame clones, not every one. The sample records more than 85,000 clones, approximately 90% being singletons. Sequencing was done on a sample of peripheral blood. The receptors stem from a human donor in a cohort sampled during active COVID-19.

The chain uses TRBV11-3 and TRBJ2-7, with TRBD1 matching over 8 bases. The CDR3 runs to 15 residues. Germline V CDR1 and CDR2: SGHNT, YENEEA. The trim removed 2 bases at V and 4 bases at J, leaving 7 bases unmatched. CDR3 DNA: TGTGCCAGCAGCTTACGGCAGGGGGCGTATTACGAGCAGTACTTC. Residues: CASSLRQGAYYEQYF. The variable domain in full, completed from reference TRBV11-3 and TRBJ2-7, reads EAGVVQSPRYKIIEKKQPVAFWCNPISGHNTLYWYLQNLGQGPELLIRYENEEAVDDSQLPKDRFSAERLKGVDSTLKIQPAELGDSAVYLCASSLRQGAYYEQYFGPGTRLTVT.

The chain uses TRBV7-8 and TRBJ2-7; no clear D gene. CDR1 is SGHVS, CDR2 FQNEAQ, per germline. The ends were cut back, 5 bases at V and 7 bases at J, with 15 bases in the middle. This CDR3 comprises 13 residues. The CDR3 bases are TGTGCCAGCAGCCGCCTCCCTCTCTATGAGCAGTACTTC. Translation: CASSRLPLYEQYF.

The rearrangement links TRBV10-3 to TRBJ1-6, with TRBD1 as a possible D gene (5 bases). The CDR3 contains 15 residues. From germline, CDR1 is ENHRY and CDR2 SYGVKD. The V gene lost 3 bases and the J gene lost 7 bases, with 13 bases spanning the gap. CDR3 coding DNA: TGTGCCATCAGTGATCGGCAGGGTTGGAATTCACCCCTCCACTTT. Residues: CAISDRQGWNSPLHF.

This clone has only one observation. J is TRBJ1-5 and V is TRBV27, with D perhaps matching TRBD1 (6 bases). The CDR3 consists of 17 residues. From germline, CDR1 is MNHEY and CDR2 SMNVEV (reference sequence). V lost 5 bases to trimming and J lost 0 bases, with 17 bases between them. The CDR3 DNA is TGTGCCAGCAGTCCCTCTCCCACAGGGTATAGCAATCAGCCCCAGCATTTT. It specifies CASSPSPTGYSNQPQHF.

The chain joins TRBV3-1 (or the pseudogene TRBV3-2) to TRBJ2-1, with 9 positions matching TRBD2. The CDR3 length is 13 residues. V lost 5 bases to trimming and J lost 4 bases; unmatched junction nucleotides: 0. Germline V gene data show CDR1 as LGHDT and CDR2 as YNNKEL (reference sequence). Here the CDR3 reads CASSSGRYNEQFF. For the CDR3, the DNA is TGTGCCAGCAGCAGCGGGAGGTACAATGAGCAGTTCTTC.

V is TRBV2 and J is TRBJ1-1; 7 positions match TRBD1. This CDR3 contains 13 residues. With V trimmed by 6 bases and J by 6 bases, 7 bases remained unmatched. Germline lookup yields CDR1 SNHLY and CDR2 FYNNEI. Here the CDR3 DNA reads TGTGCCAGCAGCACGACAGGGTACGCTGAAGCTTTCTTT. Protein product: CASSTTGYAEAFF.